This T cell receptor beta chain was sequenced for a study of T cell changes during pregnancy in multiple sclerosis. CDR3 size: 14 residues. Germline CDR1 and CDR2: SEHNR and FQNEAQ (reference sequence). Trimming stripped 4 bases from V and 4 bases from J, with 13 bases between. The repertoire was sequenced with immunoSEQ multiplex PCR; TCRdb's copy has only in-frame clones and lacks some. Of tens of thousands of clones listed, over 80% are singletons. This receptor was taken from a female donor in good health, enrolled as a control in a pregnancy study. This sequence joins TRBV7-9 and TRBJ1-2; tentatively, D is TRBD1 (6 bases). Material: peripheral blood, obtained in the third trimester of pregnancy. CDR3 in amino acids: CASSWLQGSYGYTF. CDR3 in DNA: TGTGCCAGCAGCTGGCTCCAGGGGTCCTATGGCTACACCTTC.